Listed below are T cell receptor beta chains from one sample, sequenced in a study of blood T cell repertoires in COVID-19. The table came from immunoSEQ multiplex PCR; TCRdb's copy has only in-frame clones and leaves some out. Of around 130,000 clones listed, 84% were seen once; the top ten hold approximately 18%. What was sequenced was peripheral blood. Every receptor here comes from a woman of 80 years or more with acute or convalescent COVID-19. Both conserved end residues are part of each CDR3. Fields, in order: D gene, V gene, J gene, clone size, CDR3 protein, CDR3 DNA. A D gene is named only where the DNA matches it firmly. Not every row has a clone size; where given, it reads once, few, many or a size class.

>.|TRBV3-1/TRBV3-2|TRBJ2-7|.
CASSPGQFPYEQYF
TGTGCCAGCAGCCCAGGACAGTTTCCCTACGAGCAGTACTTC
>.|TRBV18|TRBJ1-4|few
CASSAGLNEKLFF
TGTGCCAGCTCCGCAGGACTTAATGAAAAACTGTTTTTT
>.|TRBV18|TRBJ2-1|few
CASSPSWQGYNEQFF
TGTGCCAGCTCCCCTTCTTGGCAGGGATACAATGAGCAGTTCTTC
>.|TRBV19|TRBJ2-7|.
CASSPYFGTYEQYF
TGTGCCAGTAGTCCCTACTTCGGGACTTACGAGCAGTACTTC
>.|TRBV18|TRBJ1-1|.
CASSPQPGHRNTEAFF
TGTGCCAGCTCACCTCAACCGGGACACCGGAACACTGAAGCTTTCTTT
>.|TRBV6-5|TRBJ1-5|.
CASSSGGVRNQPQHF
TGTGCCAGCAGTTCGGGAGGGGTGCGCAATCAGCCCCAGCATTTT
>TRBD2|TRBV7-8|TRBJ2-3|.
CASSTSGGHASTDTQYF
TGTGCCAGCAGCACTAGCGGGGGGCACGCTAGCACAGATACGCAGTATTTT
>.|TRBV6-2/TRBV6-3|TRBJ1-2|few
CASSAPQGYGYTF
TGTGCCAGCAGCGCCCCACAGGGTTATGGCTACACCTTC
>TRBD1|TRBV6-6|TRBJ2-7|.
CASSTGTGGEQYF
TGTGCCAGCAGTACCGGGACAGGGGGCGAGCAGTACTTC
>TRBD1|TRBV3-1/TRBV3-2|TRBJ2-3|.
CASSPRATGAGDTQYF
TGTGCCAGCAGCCCCCGGGCCACAGGGGCAGGTGATACGCAGTATTTT
>TRBD1|TRBV7-9|TRBJ1-5|.
CASSPGTGTNQPQHF
TGTGCCAGCAGCCCAGGGACAGGGACAAATCAGCCCCAGCATTTT
>.|TRBV7-2|TRBJ2-2|.
CASSSTNTGELFF
TGTGCCAGCAGCTCCACGAACACCGGGGAGCTGTTTTTT
>.|TRBV2|TRBJ2-1|few
CASSEAGASYNEQFF
TGTGCCAGCAGTGAAGCGGGGGCCTCCTACAATGAGCAGTTCTTC
>.|TRBV5-4|TRBJ2-7|once
CASSFQSYEQYF
TGTGCCAGCAGCTTTCAGTCCTACGAGCAGTACTTC
>.|TRBV12-2|TRBJ2-5|.
CASRLVWAGEDQETQYF
TGTGCAAGTCGCTTAGTATGGGCAGGGGAAGACCAAGAGACCCAGTACTTC
>.|TRBV9|TRBJ1-6|once
CASSVEGATNSPLHF
TGTGCCAGCAGCGTCGAGGGCGCGACCAATTCACCCCTCCACTTT
>.|TRBV10-2|TRBJ2-2|.
CASSERGTGELFF
TGCGCCAGCAGTGAGCGGGGCACCGGGGAGCTGTTTTTT
>.|TRBV6-5|TRBJ2-2|.
CASTRTPDTGELFF
TGTGCCAGCACCAGGACTCCAGACACCGGGGAGCTGTTTTTT
>TRBD2|TRBV3-1/TRBV3-2|TRBJ2-7|.
CASSHARLAEKYEQYF
TGTGCCAGCAGCCATGCCCGGCTAGCGGAGAAATACGAGCAGTACTTC
>TRBD2|TRBV7-7|TRBJ2-1|.
CASSDHPGGNEQFF
TGTGCCAGCAGCGACCACCCGGGAGGTAATGAGCAGTTCTTC
>TRBD1|TRBV30|TRBJ1-3|.
CAWTTGDGNTIYF
TGTGCCTGGACTACAGGGGATGGAAACACCATATATTTT
>.|TRBV7-8|TRBJ1-1|.
CASSFGTNTEAFF
TGTGCCAGCAGCTTCGGGACAAACACTGAAGCTTTCTTT